This TCR beta chain was profiled in a study of blood T cell repertoires in COVID-19. Study context: Whether acute or convalescent, the COVID-19 samples came from the United States, Italy and Spain. PBMCs, B-cell-depleted T cells, or T cells were the source of the cDNA or gDNA that made up the material.

As handled by the study authors: Estimation of nucleated cell counts was performed using reference gene primer amplification. TCRdb's copy holds only in-frame clones and misses some; the assay was immunoSEQ multiplex PCR. The V and J calls and clone size were taken over from that table, and D and trimming were inferred from the DNA. The sample consists of about 48,000 clones, 80% to 90% of them appearing once. This CDR3 comprises 14 residues. Germline V gene sequence: CDR1 SEHNR, CDR2 FQNEAQ (reference sequence). Trimming cost V 7 bases and J 2 bases; bases outside gene matches: 6. This TCR was sampled from a woman of 80 years or more with COVID-19, enrolled during active disease. Sequencing was carried out using peripheral blood. This chain connects TRBV7-9 to TRBJ1-1; 8 positions agree with TRBD1. Here the CDR3 reads CASNRQGQNTEAFF. CDR3 coding DNA: TGTGCCAGCAACAGACAGGGGCAAAACACTGAAGCTTTCTTT.